This T cell receptor (beta chain) came from a study of T cell changes during pregnancy in multiple sclerosis. With V trimmed by 1 base and J by 3 bases, 11 bases remained unmatched. This CDR3 is 17 amino acids long. Germline V gene sequence: CDR1 SGHAT, CDR2 FQNNGV. This clone was counted a single time. TCRdb's copy holds only in-frame clones and misses some; the assay was immunoSEQ multiplex PCR. Of some 71,000 clones in the sample, 90% to 95% were seen once. This TCR was sampled from a female donor with multiple sclerosis, enrolled in a pregnancy study. The chain has TRBV11-2 and TRBJ2-7; 8 nucleotides line up with TRBD1. Sequenced here: peripheral blood, sampled after pregnancy. The CDR3 region is CASSLGVSDRDRYEQYF. The CDR3 region has the DNA TGTGCCAGCAGCTTAGGGGTATCGGACAGGGACCGCTACGAGCAGTACTTC.